Listed below are T cell receptor beta chains from one sample, sequenced in a study of blood T cell repertoires in COVID-19. Repertoires were generated with immunoSEQ multiplex PCR, while TCRdb's copy carries only in-frame clones and drops some. Of roughly 200,000 clones listed, around 94% are singletons. Material for sequencing was peripheral blood. The receptors were gathered from a man younger than 45 with COVID-19, enrolled during active disease. Both conserved end residues are part of each CDR3. D genes are given only for firm matches. Only part of the rows carry a size: once, few, many, or a class if the clone is expanded.

V: TRBV6-5
length: 13
D: TRBD1
J: TRBJ2-7
size: .
CDR3: CASVAGGSYEQYF
DNA: TGTGCCAGCGTTGCAGGGGGCTCCTACGAGCAGTACTTC

V: TRBV5-4
length: 13
D: TRBD1
J: TRBJ2-5
size: .
CDR3: CASTTGGQETQYF
DNA: TGTGCCAGCACCACAGGGGGCCAAGAGACCCAGTACTTC

V: TRBV5-4
length: 17
D: TRBD1
J: TRBJ2-2
size: .
CDR3: CASSFKLGTGNTGELFF
DNA: TGTGCCAGCAGCTTTAAGCTCGGGACAGGGAACACCGGGGAGCTGTTTTTT

V: TRBV11-2
length: 15
D: TRBD1
J: TRBJ1-6
size: .
CDR3: CASSVGGGEISRLHF
DNA: TGTGCCAGCAGCGTAGGGGGCGGGGAGATCTCTCGCCTCCACTTT

V: TRBV6-1
length: 16
D: .
J: TRBJ1-2
size: .
CDR3: CASSEYGDRSNYGYTF
DNA: TGTGCCAGCAGTGAATATGGCGACAGATCGAACTATGGCTACACCTTC

V: TRBV15
length: 16
D: TRBD1
J: TRBJ1-5
size: .
CDR3: CATSAHRGWSNQPQHF
DNA: TGTGCCACCAGCGCGCACAGGGGATGGAGCAATCAGCCCCAGCATTTT

V: TRBV3-1/TRBV3-2
length: 15
D: TRBD1
J: TRBJ1-4
size: .
CDR3: CASSQFGTGNEKLFF
DNA: TGTGCCAGCAGCCAATTCGGGACAGGCAATGAAAAACTGTTTTTT

V: TRBV12-3/TRBV12-4
length: 13
D: .
J: TRBJ1-5
size: .
CDR3: CASSEVSNQPQHF
DNA: TGTGCCAGCTCCGAGGTATCCAATCAGCCCCAGCATTTT

V: TRBV27
length: 17
D: TRBD2
J: TRBJ2-3
size: .
CDR3: CASSSTGTSKFTDTQYF
DNA: TGTGCCAGCAGTTCGACGGGGACTAGCAAGTTTACAGATACGCAGTATTTT

V: TRBV30
length: 16
D: TRBD1
J: TRBJ1-3
size: .
CDR3: CAWSTRTGGSGNTIYF
DNA: TGTGCCTGGAGTACCCGGACAGGGGGAAGTGGAAACACCATATATTTT

V: TRBV27
length: 16
D: TRBD1
J: TRBJ1-2
size: .
CDR3: CASSPGDRGVGYGYTF
DNA: TGTGCCAGCAGTCCTGGGGACAGGGGAGTAGGCTATGGCTACACCTTC

V: TRBV5-1
length: 15
D: TRBD1
J: TRBJ1-6
size: .
CDR3: CASSYGQGFYSPLHF
DNA: TGCGCCAGCAGCTACGGACAGGGGTTCTATTCACCCCTCCACTTT

V: TRBV5-4
length: 14
D: TRBD1
J: TRBJ1-2
size: .
CDR3: CASSGRDRDGGYTF
DNA: TGTGCCAGCAGCGGAAGGGACAGGGATGGTGGCTACACCTTC

V: TRBV6-5
length: 15
D: .
J: TRBJ1-6
size: .
CDR3: CASSYIRVGNSPLHF
DNA: TGTGCCAGCAGTTACATCCGGGTAGGCAATTCACCCCTCCACTTT

V: TRBV18
length: 15
D: TRBD1
J: TRBJ2-7
size: .
CDR3: CASSPRQGADYEQYF
DNA: TGTGCCAGCTCACCCAGACAGGGGGCAGACTACGAGCAGTACTTC

V: TRBV3-1/TRBV3-2
length: 12
D: .
J: TRBJ1-2
size: once
CDR3: CASSRDTYGYTF
DNA: TGTGCCAGCAGCCGCGACACGTATGGCTACACCTTC

V: TRBV5-6
length: 13
D: .
J: TRBJ2-5
size: .
CDR3: CASSFVSQETQYF
DNA: TGTGCCAGCAGCTTCGTCTCGCAAGAGACCCAGTACTTC

V: TRBV30
length: 17
D: TRBD1
J: TRBJ2-7
size: .
CDR3: CAWSIPGTGFGSNEQYF
DNA: TGTGCCTGGAGTATACCCGGGACAGGGTTCGGAAGTAACGAGCAGTACTTC

V: TRBV4-1
length: 14
D: TRBD1
J: TRBJ2-1
size: .
CDR3: CASSPPGTGVVQFF
DNA: TGCGCCAGCAGCCCGCCCGGGACAGGGGTTGTGCAGTTCTTC

V: TRBV12-5
length: 13
D: .
J: TRBJ1-1
size: .
CDR3: CASRTGWNTEAFF
DNA: TGTGCTAGTAGGACGGGGTGGAACACTGAAGCTTTCTTT

V: TRBV10-2
length: 15
D: .
J: TRBJ1-1
size: once
CDR3: CASSTIWPKNTEAFF
DNA: TGCGCCAGCAGTACAATTTGGCCGAAGAACACTGAAGCTTTCTTT

V: TRBV10-3
length: 14
D: TRBD1
J: TRBJ1-1
size: .
CDR3: CAISESRGQGEAFF
DNA: TGTGCCATCAGTGAGTCAAGGGGACAGGGTGAAGCTTTCTTT

V: TRBV9
length: 16
D: .
J: TRBJ1-2
size: .
CDR3: CASSLTLYPGDYGYTF
DNA: TGTGCCAGCAGCCTTACCCTGTACCCCGGGGACTATGGCTACACCTTC

V: TRBV4-2
length: 16
D: .
J: TRBJ2-5
size: .
CDR3: CASSQDLRAEQETQYF
DNA: TGTGCCAGCAGCCAAGACTTGCGGGCGGAACAAGAGACCCAGTACTTC

V: TRBV28
length: 15
D: TRBD2
J: TRBJ2-5
size: .
CDR3: CASSSLAGGGETQYF
DNA: TGTGCCAGCAGTTCGCTAGCGGGGGGAGGGGAGACCCAGTACTTC

V: TRBV11-2
length: 14
D: .
J: TRBJ1-1
size: .
CDR3: CASSLVLRNTEAFF
DNA: TGTGCCAGCAGCTTAGTTTTGAGGAACACTGAAGCTTTCTTT

V: TRBV27
length: 15
D: .
J: TRBJ2-2
size: .
CDR3: CASSTPRRGAGELFF
DNA: TGTGCCAGCAGTACCCCCCGGCGGGGAGCCGGGGAGCTGTTTTTT

V: TRBV20-1
length: 12
D: .
J: TRBJ2-1
size: .
CDR3: CSASYRADEQFF
DNA: TGCAGTGCTAGTTACAGGGCGGATGAGCAGTTCTTC

V: TRBV29-1
length: 13
D: TRBD1
J: TRBJ1-5
size: .
CDR3: CSVGGQGDQPQHF
DNA: TGCAGCGTGGGGGGACAGGGGGATCAGCCCCAGCATTTT

V: TRBV4-2
length: 15
D: .
J: TRBJ1-1
size: .
CDR3: CASSQATGLGTEAFF
DNA: TGTGCCAGCAGCCAAGCCACAGGGCTTGGAACTGAAGCTTTCTTT

V: TRBV1
length: 13
D: .
J: TRBJ1-4
size: .
CDR3: CTSSSYLNEKLFF
DNA: TGCACCAGCAGCTCCTATCTTAATGAAAAACTGTTTTTT

V: TRBV5-1
length: 16
D: TRBD1
J: TRBJ1-6
size: .
CDR3: CASSLTIGTGNEALHF
DNA: TGCGCCAGCAGCTTGACTATCGGGACAGGGAATGAGGCCCTCCACTTT

V: TRBV25-1
length: 12
D: .
J: TRBJ1-2
size: once
CDR3: CASSPGANGYTF
DNA: TGTGCCAGCAGTCCAGGGGCCAATGGCTACACCTTC

V: TRBV7-9
length: 13
D: .
J: TRBJ2-2
size: .
CDR3: CASRPGNTGELFF
DNA: TGTGCCAGCAGGCCGGGGAACACCGGGGAGCTGTTTTTT

V: TRBV6-5
length: 13
D: TRBD1
J: TRBJ1-2
size: once
CDR3: CASRSTGGYGYTF
DNA: TGTGCCAGCAGATCGACAGGGGGCTATGGCTACACCTTC

V: TRBV2
length: 11
D: .
J: TRBJ2-5
size: .
CDR3: CASSASETQYF
DNA: TGTGCCAGCAGTGCGTCAGAGACCCAGTACTTC

V: TRBV5-4
length: 14
D: .
J: TRBJ1-2
size: .
CDR3: CASSLGGANYGYTF
DNA: TGTGCCAGCAGCTTGGGAGGAGCTAACTATGGCTACACCTTC

V: TRBV18
length: 15
D: .
J: TRBJ1-5
size: .
CDR3: CASSLNRDSNQPQHF
DNA: TGTGCCAGCTCGCTAAACAGAGATAGCAATCAGCCCCAGCATTTT

V: TRBV5-4
length: 15
D: TRBD1
J: TRBJ1-4
size: .
CDR3: CASSPTGARGEKLFF
DNA: TGTGCCAGCAGCCCGACAGGGGCGAGGGGAGAAAAACTGTTTTTT

V: TRBV2
length: 12
D: TRBD1
J: TRBJ1-1
size: .
CDR3: CASSVEGAEAFF
DNA: TGTGCCAGCAGTGTGGAGGGGGCCGAAGCTTTCTTT

V: TRBV7-9
length: 16
D: TRBD1
J: TRBJ1-6
size: .
CDR3: CASSSGTGGRSSPLHF
DNA: TGTGCCAGCAGCTCGGGGACAGGGGGACGGAGTTCACCCCTCCACTTT

V: TRBV7-7
length: 16
D: TRBD1
J: TRBJ2-2
size: few
CDR3: CASSPEDRVGTGELFF
DNA: TGTGCCAGCAGCCCCGAGGACAGGGTGGGCACCGGGGAGCTGTTTTTT

V: TRBV5-4
length: 15
D: .
J: TRBJ2-1
size: .
CDR3: CASSLGQDETNEQFF
DNA: TGTGCCAGCAGCTTGGGACAGGACGAAACGAATGAGCAGTTCTTC

V: TRBV4-2
length: 15
D: .
J: TRBJ1-4
size: .
CDR3: CASSPREGGSEKLFF
DNA: TGTGCCAGCAGCCCCAGGGAGGGAGGTAGTGAAAAACTGTTTTTT

V: TRBV7-9
length: 15
D: TRBD1
J: TRBJ1-5
size: .
CDR3: CASSSGQGSNQPQHF
DNA: TGTGCCAGCAGCTCAGGACAGGGCAGCAATCAGCCCCAGCATTTT

V: TRBV7-9
length: 18
D: TRBD1
J: TRBJ1-2
size: .
CDR3: CASSLASGDRPGDYGYTF
DNA: TGTGCCAGCAGCTTAGCGAGCGGGGACAGGCCAGGCGATTATGGCTACACCTTC